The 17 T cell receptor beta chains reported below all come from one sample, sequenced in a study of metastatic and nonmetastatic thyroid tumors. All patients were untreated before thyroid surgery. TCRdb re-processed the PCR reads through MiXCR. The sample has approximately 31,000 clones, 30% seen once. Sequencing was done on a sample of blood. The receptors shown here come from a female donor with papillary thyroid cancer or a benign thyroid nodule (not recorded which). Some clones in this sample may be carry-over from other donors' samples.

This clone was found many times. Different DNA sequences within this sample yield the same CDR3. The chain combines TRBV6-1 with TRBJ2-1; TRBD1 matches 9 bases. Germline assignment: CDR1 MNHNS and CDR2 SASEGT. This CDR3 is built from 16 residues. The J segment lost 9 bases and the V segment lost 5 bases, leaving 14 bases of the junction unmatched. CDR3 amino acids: CASSRAPGQGNGEQFF. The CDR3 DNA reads TGTGCCAGCAGTAGGGCTCCGGGACAGGGTAACGGTGAGCAGTTCTTC.

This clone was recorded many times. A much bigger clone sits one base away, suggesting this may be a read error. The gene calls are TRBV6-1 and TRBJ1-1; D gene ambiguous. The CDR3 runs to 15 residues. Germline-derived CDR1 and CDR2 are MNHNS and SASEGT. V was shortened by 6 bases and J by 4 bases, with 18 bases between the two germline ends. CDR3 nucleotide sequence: TGTGCCAGCAGACCCCCACGGGGAGGGAGCACTGAAGCTTTCTTT. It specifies CASRPPRGGSTEAFF.

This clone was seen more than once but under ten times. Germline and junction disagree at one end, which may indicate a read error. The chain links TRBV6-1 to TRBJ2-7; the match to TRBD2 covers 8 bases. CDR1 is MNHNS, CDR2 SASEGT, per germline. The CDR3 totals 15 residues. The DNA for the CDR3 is TGTTCCAGCAGCCCCCTAGCGGGTGTGCCCTACGAGCAGTACTTC. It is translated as CSSSPLAGVPYEQYF.

CDR3 loop: CASREGHVNSGANVLTF. The CDR3 coding sequence is TGTGCCAGCAGGGAAGGACATGTGAACTCTGGGGCCAACGTCCTGACTTTC. The rearrangement uses TRBV11-2 and TRBJ2-6; tentatively, D is TRBD1 (5 bases). In germline, CDR1 is SGHAT, CDR2 FQNNGV. V was cut by 6 bases and J by 0 bases, with 15 bases left in between. The CDR3 contains 17 residues. Supplemented by reference TRBV11-2 and TRBJ2-6, the full variable domain reads EAGVAQSPRYKIIEKRQSVAFWCNPISGHATLYWYQQILGQGPKLLIQFQNNGVVDDSQLPKDRFSAERLKGVDSTLKIQPAKLEDSAVYLCASREGHVNSGANVLTFGAGSRLTVL.

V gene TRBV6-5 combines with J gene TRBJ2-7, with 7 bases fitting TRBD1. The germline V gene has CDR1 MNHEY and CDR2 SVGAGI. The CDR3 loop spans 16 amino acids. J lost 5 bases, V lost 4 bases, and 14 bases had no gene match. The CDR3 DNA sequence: TGTGCCAGCAGTTCCTACCGGGGTGACAGGGAACACGAGCAGTACTTC. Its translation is CASSSYRGDREHEQYF.

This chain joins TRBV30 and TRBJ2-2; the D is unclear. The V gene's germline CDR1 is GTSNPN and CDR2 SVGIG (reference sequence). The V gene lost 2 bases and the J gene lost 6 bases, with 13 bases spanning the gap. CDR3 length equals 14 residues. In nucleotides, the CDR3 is TGTGCCTGGAGTCGTCAGTGGTCTCCCGGGGAGCTGTTTTTT. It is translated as CAWSRQWSPGELFF. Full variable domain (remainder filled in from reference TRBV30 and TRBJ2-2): SQTIHQWPATLVQPVGSPLSLECTVEGTSNPNLYWYRQAAGRGLQLLFYSVGIGQISSEVPQNLSASRPQDRQFILSSKKLLLSDSGFYLCAWSRQWSPGELFFGEGSRLTVL.

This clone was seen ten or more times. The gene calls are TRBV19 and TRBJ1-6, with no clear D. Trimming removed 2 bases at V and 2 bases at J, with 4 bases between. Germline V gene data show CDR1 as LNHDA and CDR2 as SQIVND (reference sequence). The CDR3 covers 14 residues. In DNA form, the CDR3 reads TGTGCCAGTAGTATAACACCCTATAATTCACCCCTCCACTTT. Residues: CASSITPYNSPLHF.

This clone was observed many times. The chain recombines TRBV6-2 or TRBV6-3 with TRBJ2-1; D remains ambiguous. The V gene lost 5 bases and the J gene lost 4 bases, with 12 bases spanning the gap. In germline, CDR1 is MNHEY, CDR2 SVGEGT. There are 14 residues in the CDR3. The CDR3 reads CASSANSIYNEQFF. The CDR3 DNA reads TGTGCCAGCAGTGCCAACTCCATTTACAATGAGCAGTTCTTC.

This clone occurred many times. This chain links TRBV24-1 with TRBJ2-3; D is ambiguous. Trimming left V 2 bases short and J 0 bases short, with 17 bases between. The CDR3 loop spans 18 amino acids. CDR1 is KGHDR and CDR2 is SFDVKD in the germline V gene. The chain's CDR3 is CATSDSFDGDFSTDTQYF. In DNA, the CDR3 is TGTGCCACCAGTGATTCCTTCGACGGAGATTTTAGCACAGATACGCAGTATTTT.

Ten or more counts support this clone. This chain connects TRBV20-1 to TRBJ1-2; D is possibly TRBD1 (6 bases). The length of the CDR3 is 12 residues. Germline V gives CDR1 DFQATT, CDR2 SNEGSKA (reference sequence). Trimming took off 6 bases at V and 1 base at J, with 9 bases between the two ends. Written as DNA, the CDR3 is TGCAGTGCCTCGGACAGTAACTATGGCTACACCTTC. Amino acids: CSASDSNYGYTF.

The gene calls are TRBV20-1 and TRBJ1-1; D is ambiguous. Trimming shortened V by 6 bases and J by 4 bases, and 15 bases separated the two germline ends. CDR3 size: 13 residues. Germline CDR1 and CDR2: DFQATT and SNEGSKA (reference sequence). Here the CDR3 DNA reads TGCAGTGCGACACCGAGGATTATCACTGAAGCTTTCTTT. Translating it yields CSATPRIITEAFF.

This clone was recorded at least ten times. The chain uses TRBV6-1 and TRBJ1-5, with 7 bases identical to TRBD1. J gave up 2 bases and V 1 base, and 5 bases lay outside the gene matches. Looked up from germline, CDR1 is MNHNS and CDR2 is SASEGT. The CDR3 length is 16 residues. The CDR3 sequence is CASSEGQGRGNQPQHF. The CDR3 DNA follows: TGTGCCAGCAGTGAAGGACAGGGTCGGGGCAATCAGCCCCAGCATTTT.

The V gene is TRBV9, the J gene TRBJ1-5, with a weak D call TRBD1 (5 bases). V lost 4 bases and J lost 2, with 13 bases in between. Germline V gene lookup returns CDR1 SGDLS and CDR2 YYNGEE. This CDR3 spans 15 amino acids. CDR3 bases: TGTGCCAGCAGCCTCCTAGGGGACGGCAATCAGCCCCAGCATTTT. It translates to CASSLLGDGNQPQHF. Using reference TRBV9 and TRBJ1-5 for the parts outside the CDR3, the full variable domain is DSGVTQTPKHLITATGQRVTLRCSPRSGDLSVYWYQQSLDQGLQFLIQYYNGEERAKGNILERFSAQQFPDLHSELNLSSLELGDSALYFCASSLLGDGNQPQHFGDGTRLSIL.

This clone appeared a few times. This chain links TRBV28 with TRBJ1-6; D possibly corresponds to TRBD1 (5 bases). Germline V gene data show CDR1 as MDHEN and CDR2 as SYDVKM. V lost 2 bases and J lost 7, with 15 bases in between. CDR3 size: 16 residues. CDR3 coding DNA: TGTGCCAGCAGTTTAGATCCGGACACCCGGAATTCACCCCTCCACTTT. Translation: CASSLDPDTRNSPLHF.

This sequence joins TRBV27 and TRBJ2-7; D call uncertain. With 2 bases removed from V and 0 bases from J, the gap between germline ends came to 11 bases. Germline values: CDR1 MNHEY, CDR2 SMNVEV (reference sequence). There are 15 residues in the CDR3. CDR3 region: CASSLGLEGSYEQYF. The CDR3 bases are TGTGCCAGCAGTTTAGGGTTAGAAGGCTCCTACGAGCAGTACTTC.

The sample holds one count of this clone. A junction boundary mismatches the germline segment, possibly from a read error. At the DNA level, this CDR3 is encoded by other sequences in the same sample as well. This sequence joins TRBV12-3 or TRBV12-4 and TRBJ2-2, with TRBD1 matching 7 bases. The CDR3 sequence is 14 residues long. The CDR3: CATAYVANTGELLF. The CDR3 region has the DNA TGTGCCACCGCATACGTAGCGAACACAGGGGAGCTGCTTTTT.

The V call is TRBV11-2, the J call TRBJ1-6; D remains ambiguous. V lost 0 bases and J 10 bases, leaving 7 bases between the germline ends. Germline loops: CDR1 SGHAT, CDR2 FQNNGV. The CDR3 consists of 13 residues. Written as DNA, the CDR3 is TGTGCCAGCAGCTTAGATCGGATGTCACCCCTCCACTTT. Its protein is CASSLDRMSPLHF.